The rows below give T cell receptor beta chains drawn from one sample of a study of blood T cell repertoires in COVID-19. Measured with immunoSEQ multiplex PCR; TCRdb has only the in-frame clones, and not every one. The table includes 200,000 to 250,000 clones, approximately 84% detected once. Sequencing used peripheral blood. Receptors originate from a man aged 45-60 years who had recovered from COVID-19. Both conserved end residues are part of each CDR3. D genes are given only for firm matches. Where a row states a size, it is once, few, many or the class of an expanded clone; other rows omit it.

CDR3 protein: CASSQGAGARYTSPLHF
CDR3 DNA: TGTGCCAGTAGTCAAGGCGCGGGGGCGCGGTATACCTCACCCCTCCACTTT
D gene: -
J gene: TRBJ1-6
clone size: -
V gene: TRBV19

CDR3 protein: CASSQDWASGTYEQYF
CDR3 DNA: TGTGCCAGCAGCCAAGATTGGGCTAGCGGTACCTACGAGCAGTACTTC
D gene: TRBD2
J gene: TRBJ2-7
clone size: -
V gene: TRBV3-1/TRBV3-2

CDR3 protein: CASSFGRGHQPQHF
CDR3 DNA: TGTGCCAGCAGTTTCGGCAGGGGGCATCAGCCCCAGCATTTT
D gene: TRBD1
J gene: TRBJ1-5
clone size: -
V gene: TRBV28

CDR3 protein: CASVGSGRAAGELFF
CDR3 DNA: TGTGCTAGTGTTGGGAGCGGGAGGGCCGCCGGGGAGCTGTTTTTT
D gene: TRBD2
J gene: TRBJ2-2
clone size: -
V gene: TRBV12-5

CDR3 protein: CATSGGTGAPYNEQFF
CDR3 DNA: TGTGCCACCAGTGGTGGGACAGGGGCTCCCTACAATGAGCAGTTCTTC
D gene: TRBD1
J gene: TRBJ2-1
clone size: -
V gene: TRBV24-1

CDR3 protein: CASSLPIDTGELFF
CDR3 DNA: TGTGCCAGTAGTCTCCCGATAGACACCGGGGAGCTGTTTTTT
D gene: -
J gene: TRBJ2-2
clone size: -
V gene: TRBV19

CDR3 protein: CASSQGLSPGAQTEAFF
CDR3 DNA: TGCGCCAGCAGCCAAGGGTTATCTCCAGGGGCGCAGACTGAAGCTTTCTTT
D gene: -
J gene: TRBJ1-1
clone size: once
V gene: TRBV4-1

CDR3 protein: CASSSWTGGSYNEQFF
CDR3 DNA: TGTGCCAGCAGCTCCTGGACAGGGGGCTCCTACAATGAGCAGTTCTTC
D gene: TRBD1
J gene: TRBJ2-1
clone size: -
V gene: TRBV27

CDR3 protein: CAWRGFGLAGGSNTGELFF
CDR3 DNA: TGTGCCTGGAGGGGCTTCGGACTAGCGGGAGGCTCGAACACCGGGGAGCTGTTTTTT
D gene: TRBD2
J gene: TRBJ2-2
clone size: -
V gene: TRBV30

CDR3 protein: CASTGDNPYGYTF
CDR3 DNA: TGTGCCAGCACCGGGGACAACCCCTATGGCTACACCTTC
D gene: -
J gene: TRBJ1-2
clone size: once
V gene: TRBV6-4

CDR3 protein: CASSDFRFYSNQPQHF
CDR3 DNA: TGTGCCAGCAGTGACTTTCGTTTCTATAGCAATCAGCCCCAGCATTTT
D gene: -
J gene: TRBJ1-5
clone size: -
V gene: TRBV2

CDR3 protein: CASRASYEQYF
CDR3 DNA: TGTGCCAGCAGAGCCTCCTACGAGCAGTACTTC
D gene: -
J gene: TRBJ2-7
clone size: -
V gene: TRBV28

CDR3 protein: CASSDLDRIYTGGRTEAFF
CDR3 DNA: TGTGCCAGCAGCGATCTAGACCGTATCTATACAGGGGGCCGGACTGAAGCTTTCTTT
D gene: TRBD1
J gene: TRBJ1-1
clone size: -
V gene: TRBV9

CDR3 protein: CASSRGQAQETQYF
CDR3 DNA: TGCGCCAGCAGCAGGGGACAGGCCCAAGAGACCCAGTACTTC
D gene: TRBD1
J gene: TRBJ2-5
clone size: once
V gene: TRBV5-1

CDR3 protein: CAWSVKGSGRLNEQFF
CDR3 DNA: TGTGCCTGGAGTGTAAAAGGTAGCGGGAGACTGAATGAGCAGTTCTTC
D gene: TRBD2
J gene: TRBJ2-1
clone size: -
V gene: TRBV30

CDR3 protein: CASSFWGTLIYGYTF
CDR3 DNA: TGTGCCAGCAGCTTCTGGGGGACACTAATATATGGCTACACCTTC
D gene: -
J gene: TRBJ1-2
clone size: -
V gene: TRBV5-6

CDR3 protein: CATGGKSYNEQFF
CDR3 DNA: TGTGCCACCGGGGGGAAGTCCTACAATGAGCAGTTCTTC
D gene: TRBD2
J gene: TRBJ2-1
clone size: -
V gene: TRBV12-3/TRBV12-4

CDR3 protein: CASSYATGRGSYEQYF
CDR3 DNA: TGTGCCAGCAGTTACGCCACCGGGAGAGGCAGCTACGAGCAGTACTTC
D gene: -
J gene: TRBJ2-7
clone size: -
V gene: TRBV6-5

CDR3 protein: CASSRLAGVGGQETQYF
CDR3 DNA: TGTGCCAGCAGTAGACTAGCGGGAGTTGGGGGCCAAGAGACCCAGTACTTC
D gene: TRBD2
J gene: TRBJ2-5
clone size: -
V gene: TRBV27

CDR3 protein: CASSRGTSGRTGGELFF
CDR3 DNA: TGCGCCAGCAGCCGAGGGACTAGCGGGAGGACCGGCGGGGAGCTGTTTTTT
D gene: TRBD2
J gene: TRBJ2-2
clone size: few
V gene: TRBV4-1

CDR3 protein: CASSQITQGAGNTIYF
CDR3 DNA: TGTGCCAGCTCACAAATAACACAGGGAGCTGGAAACACCATATATTTT
D gene: -
J gene: TRBJ1-3
clone size: few
V gene: TRBV18

CDR3 protein: CASATTGTGTGYTF
CDR3 DNA: TGCGCCAGCGCCACAACCGGGACAGGGACTGGCTACACCTTC
D gene: TRBD1
J gene: TRBJ1-2
clone size: -
V gene: TRBV5-1

CDR3 protein: CASSEGGRRNTEAFF
CDR3 DNA: TGCGCCAGCAGTGAGGGGGGGAGAAGGAACACTGAAGCTTTCTTT
D gene: -
J gene: TRBJ1-1
clone size: -
V gene: TRBV10-1

CDR3 protein: CASSRTTGSLSGNTIYF
CDR3 DNA: TGTGCCAGCAGCCGAACGACAGGGTCCCTCTCTGGAAACACCATATATTTT
D gene: TRBD1
J gene: TRBJ1-3
clone size: -
V gene: TRBV3-1/TRBV3-2

CDR3 protein: CASSYQGLGSPLHF
CDR3 DNA: TGTGCCAGCAGTTACCAGGGGTTAGGGTCACCCCTCCACTTT
D gene: -
J gene: TRBJ1-6
clone size: -
V gene: TRBV27

CDR3 protein: CASRRQGWSNEQFF
CDR3 DNA: TGTGCCAGCAGAAGGCAGGGGTGGTCCAATGAGCAGTTCTTC
D gene: -
J gene: TRBJ2-1
clone size: -
V gene: TRBV27

CDR3 protein: CASSAQTGEDEQYF
CDR3 DNA: TGTGCCAGCAGCGCACAGACAGGGGAGGACGAGCAGTACTTC
D gene: TRBD1
J gene: TRBJ2-7
clone size: few
V gene: TRBV9

CDR3 protein: CASSQSLAVSTQYF
CDR3 DNA: TGTGCCAGCAGCCAGAGTCTAGCGGTTTCTACGCAGTATTTT
D gene: TRBD2
J gene: TRBJ2-3
clone size: -
V gene: TRBV3-1/TRBV3-2

CDR3 protein: CASGGTVGETQYF
CDR3 DNA: TGTGCCAGCGGGGGGACAGTGGGAGAGACCCAGTACTTC
D gene: -
J gene: TRBJ2-5
clone size: -
V gene: TRBV2

CDR3 protein: CASSQDQRNSPDF
CDR3 DNA: TGTGCCAGCAGCCAAGATCAGCGGAACAGTCCAGACTTC
D gene: -
J gene: TRBJ2-7
clone size: -
V gene: TRBV14

CDR3 protein: CASSRRQNTEAFF
CDR3 DNA: TGTGCCAGCAGTCGACGACAGAACACTGAAGCTTTCTTT
D gene: -
J gene: TRBJ1-1
clone size: -
V gene: TRBV3-1/TRBV3-2

CDR3 protein: CASSLGIRELFF
CDR3 DNA: TGTGCCAGTAGTTTGGGCATCCGGGAGCTGTTTTTT
D gene: -
J gene: TRBJ2-2
clone size: -
V gene: TRBV19

CDR3 protein: CASSVREGNYEQYF
CDR3 DNA: TGTGCCAGCAGCGTCCGGGAGGGGAACTACGAGCAGTACTTC
D gene: TRBD2
J gene: TRBJ2-7
clone size: -
V gene: TRBV7-8

CDR3 protein: CASSVIEFGGNYGYTF
CDR3 DNA: TGTGCCAGCAGCGTAATTGAGTTCGGGGGAAACTATGGCTACACCTTC
D gene: -
J gene: TRBJ1-2
clone size: -
V gene: TRBV9

CDR3 protein: CASTVSGSVSDTQYF
CDR3 DNA: TGTGCCAGCACGGTTAGCGGGAGTGTCTCAGATACGCAGTATTTT
D gene: TRBD2
J gene: TRBJ2-3
clone size: many
V gene: TRBV2

CDR3 protein: CASSLQVNNEQFF
CDR3 DNA: TGCGCCAGCAGCTTACAGGTGAACAATGAGCAGTTCTTC
D gene: -
J gene: TRBJ2-1
clone size: -
V gene: TRBV5-1

CDR3 protein: CASSWQIGNTEAFF
CDR3 DNA: TGTGCCAGCAGCTGGCAAATTGGGAACACTGAAGCTTTCTTT
D gene: -
J gene: TRBJ1-1
clone size: -
V gene: TRBV5-4

CDR3 protein: CASSPRDSGGGAGELFF
CDR3 DNA: TGTGCCAGCAGCCCCAGGGATAGCGGGGGAGGGGCCGGGGAGCTGTTTTTT
D gene: TRBD2
J gene: TRBJ2-2
clone size: -
V gene: TRBV3-1/TRBV3-2

CDR3 protein: CASSLADEQYF
CDR3 DNA: TGTGCCAGCAGCCTAGCGGACGAGCAGTACTTC
D gene: TRBD2
J gene: TRBJ2-7
clone size: once
V gene: TRBV6-5

CDR3 protein: CAWSGDGGTDTQYF
CDR3 DNA: TGTGCCTGGAGTGGGGACGGGGGGACAGATACGCAGTATTTT
D gene: TRBD2
J gene: TRBJ2-3
clone size: -
V gene: TRBV30

CDR3 protein: CASSEYRGGGSNQPQHF
CDR3 DNA: TGTGCCAGCAGTGAATACAGGGGGGGTGGAAGCAATCAGCCCCAGCATTTT
D gene: TRBD1
J gene: TRBJ1-5
clone size: -
V gene: TRBV2

CDR3 protein: CASSPPLGTLSGEQYF
CDR3 DNA: TGTGCCAGCTCACCACCGTTGGGGACACTCTCGGGGGAGCAGTACTTC
D gene: -
J gene: TRBJ2-7
clone size: -
V gene: TRBV18

CDR3 protein: CASSLEGASTDTQYF
CDR3 DNA: TGTGCCAGCAGCTTAGAAGGGGCCAGCACAGATACGCAGTATTTT
D gene: -
J gene: TRBJ2-3
clone size: -
V gene: TRBV7-8

CDR3 protein: CASSHGGGAFF
CDR3 DNA: TGTGCCAGCAGCCACGGCGGTGGAGCTTTCTTT
D gene: -
J gene: TRBJ1-1
clone size: -
V gene: TRBV4-2

CDR3 protein: CASSLWGAAASDYGYTF
CDR3 DNA: TGTGCCAGCAGTTTATGGGGTGCGGCGGCGAGCGACTATGGCTACACCTTC
D gene: -
J gene: TRBJ1-2
clone size: -
V gene: TRBV28

CDR3 protein: CASGRETQYF
CDR3 DNA: TGTGCCTCGGGGCGAGAGACCCAGTACTTC
D gene: -
J gene: TRBJ2-5
clone size: -
V gene: TRBV30

CDR3 protein: CASSGASGRAGYYNEQFF
CDR3 DNA: TGTGCCAGCAGTGGGGCTAGCGGGAGGGCCGGGTATTACAATGAGCAGTTCTTC
D gene: TRBD2
J gene: TRBJ2-1
clone size: -
V gene: TRBV27

CDR3 protein: CATSRDAALIAGVAGELFF
CDR3 DNA: TGTGCCACCAGCAGAGATGCGGCGCTTATAGCGGGAGTGGCCGGGGAGCTGTTTTTT
D gene: TRBD2
J gene: TRBJ2-2
clone size: once
V gene: TRBV15

CDR3 protein: CAISETPGQLSYEQYF
CDR3 DNA: TGTGCCATCAGTGAGACTCCGGGACAGCTCTCCTACGAGCAGTACTTC
D gene: TRBD1
J gene: TRBJ2-7
clone size: -
V gene: TRBV10-3